Below are 14 T cell receptor beta chains sequenced from a single sample in a study of blood T cell repertoires in COVID-19. Sequenced by immunoSEQ multiplex PCR; TCRdb stores in-frame clones only, minus some. The data show tens of thousands of clones, roughly 80% seen once. The sequencing sample was made of peripheral blood. The receptors were sampled from a human donor in a cohort sampled during active COVID-19.

The chain has TRBV19 and TRBJ1-4; D perhaps matches TRBD1 (6 bases). This CDR3 is built from 17 residues. Germline CDR1 and CDR2: LNHDA and SQIVND (reference sequence). The V gene lost 3 bases and the J gene lost 4 bases, with 18 bases spanning the gap. Here the CDR3 reads CASSIPGAGRVNEKLFF. The CDR3 DNA sequence: TGTGCCAGTAGTATCCCAGGGGCAGGTCGTGTTAATGAAAAACTGTTTTTT.

The chain is built from TRBV10-3 and TRBJ1-4; 8 nucleotides line up with TRBD1. The CDR3 runs to 15 residues. CDR1 and CDR2 from the germline V gene are ENHRY and SYGVKD. V trimming: 2 bases; J trimming: 10 bases; junction bases outside the gene matches: 9. For the CDR3, the DNA is TGTGCCATCAGTGAGGCGGACAGGGCGGAGGTAAAACTGTTTTTT. Encoded protein: CAISEADRAEVKLFF.

This clone has a single count. The chain recombines TRBV2 with TRBJ1-1, with D maybe TRBD1 (6 bases). Trimming removed 6 bases from V and 5 bases from J, with 16 bases in between. CDR3 length: 14 amino acids. From germline, CDR1 is SNHLY and CDR2 FYNNEI. CDR3: CASRGSNRETEAFF. As DNA, the CDR3 is TGTGCCAGCAGAGGGAGCAACAGGGAGACTGAAGCTTTCTTT.

This chain connects TRBV6-6 to TRBJ1-6; the D gene is possibly TRBD1 (6 bases). This CDR3 contains 18 residues. V dropped 5 bases and J dropped 4 bases, with 21 bases sitting between them. Looked up from germline, CDR1 is MNHNY and CDR2 is SVGAGI (reference sequence). CDR3 loop: CASSQLPYSTGYNSPLHF. DNA of the CDR3: TGTGCCAGCAGTCAACTTCCATACTCGACAGGTTATAATTCACCCCTCCACTTT.

The V gene is TRBV30, the J gene TRBJ2-2, with D possibly matching TRBD1 (6 bases). V lost 3 bases to trimming and J lost 0 bases, with 17 bases between them. CDR1 is GTSNPN, CDR2 SVGIG, per germline (reference sequence). The CDR3 is made up of 17 amino acids. The CDR3 loop is CAWRTLDSNANTGELFF. CDR3 DNA sequence: TGTGCCTGGAGGACCCTGGACAGTAACGCGAACACCGGGGAGCTGTTTTTT.

The CDR3 spells CASSFWGARETEAFF. The CDR3 DNA reads as TGTGCCAGCAGTTTTTGGGGCGCTAGGGAAACTGAAGCTTTCTTT. V gene TRBV28 combines with J gene TRBJ1-1; D perhaps matches TRBD1 (5 bases). With 3 bases removed from V and 5 bases from J, the gap between germline ends came to 16 bases. The CDR3 has 15 residues. Germline values: CDR1 MDHEN, CDR2 SYDVKM.

This chain joins TRBV19 and TRBJ1-3, with D unclear. Trimming shortened V by 4 bases and J by 0 bases, and 13 bases separated the two germline ends. Germline lookup yields CDR1 LNHDA and CDR2 SQIVND (reference sequence). CDR3 length equals 16 residues. In DNA form, the CDR3 reads TGTGCCAGTAGTACCTCCGACTCAAGCTCTGGAAACACCATATATTTT. Translating it yields CASSTSDSSSGNTIYF.

This chain joins TRBV28 and TRBJ2-3; 8 bases align to TRBD1. The germline V gene has CDR1 MDHEN and CDR2 SYDVKM. J lost 0 bases, V lost 6 bases, and 5 bases had no gene match. This CDR3 comprises 15 residues. CDR3 loop: CASSRQGTSTDTQYF. Here the CDR3 DNA reads TGTGCCAGCAGCCGACAGGGGACTAGCACAGATACGCAGTATTTT.

This clone has a handful of counts. CDR3 sequence: CASSPPLAGNDNEQFF. CDR3 coding DNA: TGCGCCAGCAGCCCGCCACTAGCGGGAAATGACAATGAGCAGTTCTTC. The chain links TRBV5-1 to TRBJ2-1; the match to TRBD2 covers 10 bases. Germline CDR1 SGHRS, CDR2 YFSETQ. This CDR3 has 16 amino acids. V lost 4 bases to trimming and J lost 5 bases; unmatched junction nucleotides: 9. The full variable domain, completed using reference TRBV5-1 and TRBJ2-1, is KAGVTQTPRYLIKTRGQQVTLSCSPISGHRSVSWYQQTPGQGLQFLFEYFSETQRNKGNFPGRFSGRQFSNSRSEMNVSTLELGDSALYLCASSPPLAGNDNEQFFGPGTRLTVL.

The chain recombines TRBV6-5 with TRBJ1-4; 7 bases match TRBD1. Germline V lookup: CDR1 MNHEY, CDR2 SVGAGI. Trimming at V came to 6 bases and at J to 8 bases, leaving 6 bases not matched to a gene. CDR3 length: 13 amino acids. Here the CDR3 DNA reads TGTGCCAGCAGAGACAGGGTCTACGAAAAACTGTTTTTT. Translated: CASRDRVYEKLFF.

The chain couples TRBV6-6 to TRBJ2-1; 8 bases map to TRBD2. V trimming: 3 bases; J trimming: 8 bases; junction bases outside the gene matches: 9. The CDR3 runs 15 residues. Looked up from germline, CDR1 is MNHNY and CDR2 is SVGAGI (reference sequence). The CDR3 region is CASSYLAGGFDEQFF. CDR3 nucleotide sequence: TGTGCCAGCAGTTATTTGGCGGGAGGTTTTGATGAGCAGTTCTTC.

This clone was counted only a few times. This chain uses TRBV2 with TRBJ2-2; the match to TRBD1 covers 11 bases. This CDR3 has 16 amino acids. J was trimmed by 6 bases and V by 2 bases; bases with no gene match: 5. Germline CDR1 reads SNHLY; CDR2 reads FYNNEI. In nucleotides, the CDR3 is TGTGCCAGCAGTGAAACCCCGGGACAGGGGGCCGGGGAGCTGTTTTTT. Its translation: CASSETPGQGAGELFF. The full variable domain, completed using reference TRBV2 and TRBJ2-2, is EPEVTQTPSHQVTQMGQEVILRCVPISNHLYFYWYRQILGQKVEFLVSFYNNEISEKSEIFDDQFSVERPDGSNFTLKIRSTKLEDSAMYFCASSETPGQGAGELFFGEGSRLTVL.

This chain connects TRBV6-4 to TRBJ2-3, with 9 bases matching TRBD2. The CDR3 has 16 amino acids. J lost 4 bases, V lost 4 bases, and 9 bases had no gene match. Germline assignment: CDR1 MRHNA and CDR2 SNTAGT. The CDR3 reads CASSVQGGGASDTQYF. The CDR3 nucleotides are TGTGCCAGCAGTGTACAGGGCGGGGGGGCTTCAGATACGCAGTATTTT.

The V gene is TRBV28, the J gene TRBJ1-2, with a weak D call TRBD1 (5 bases). The length of the CDR3 is 15 residues. Trimming took 1 base from V and 4 from J, leaving 13 bases between them. The germline V gene encodes CDR1 MDHEN and CDR2 SYDVKM. The CDR3 nucleotides are TGTGCCAGCAGTTTATCGGCAGGGTCGGGCTATGGCTACACCTTC. Encoded protein: CASSLSAGSGYGYTF.